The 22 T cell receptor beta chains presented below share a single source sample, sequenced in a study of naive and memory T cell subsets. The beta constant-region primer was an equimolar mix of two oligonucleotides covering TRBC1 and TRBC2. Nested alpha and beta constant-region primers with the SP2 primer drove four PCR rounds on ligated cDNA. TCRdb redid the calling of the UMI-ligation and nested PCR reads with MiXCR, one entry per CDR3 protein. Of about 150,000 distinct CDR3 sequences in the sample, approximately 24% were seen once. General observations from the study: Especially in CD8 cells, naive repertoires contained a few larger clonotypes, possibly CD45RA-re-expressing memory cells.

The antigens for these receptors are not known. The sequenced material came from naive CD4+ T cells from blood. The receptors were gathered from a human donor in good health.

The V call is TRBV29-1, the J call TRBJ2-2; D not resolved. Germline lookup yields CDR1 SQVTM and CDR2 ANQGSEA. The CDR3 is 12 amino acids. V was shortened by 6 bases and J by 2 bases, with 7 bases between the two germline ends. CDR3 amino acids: CSVQINTGELFF. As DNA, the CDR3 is TGCAGCGTACAGATAAACACCGGGGAGCTGTTTTTT.

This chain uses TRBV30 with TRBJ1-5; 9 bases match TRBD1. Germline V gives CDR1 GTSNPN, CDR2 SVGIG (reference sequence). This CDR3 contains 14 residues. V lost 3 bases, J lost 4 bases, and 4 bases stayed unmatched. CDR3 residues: CAWRTGGPNQPQHF. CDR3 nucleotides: TGTGCCTGGAGAACAGGGGGCCCAAATCAGCCCCAGCATTTT.

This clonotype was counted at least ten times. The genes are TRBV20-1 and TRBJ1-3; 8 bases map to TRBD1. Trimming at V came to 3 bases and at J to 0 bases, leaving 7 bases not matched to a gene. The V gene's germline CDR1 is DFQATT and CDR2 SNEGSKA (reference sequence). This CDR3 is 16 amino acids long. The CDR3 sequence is CSARTGDRVSGNTIYF. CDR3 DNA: TGCAGTGCTAGGACAGGGGACAGAGTCTCTGGAAACACCATATATTTT.

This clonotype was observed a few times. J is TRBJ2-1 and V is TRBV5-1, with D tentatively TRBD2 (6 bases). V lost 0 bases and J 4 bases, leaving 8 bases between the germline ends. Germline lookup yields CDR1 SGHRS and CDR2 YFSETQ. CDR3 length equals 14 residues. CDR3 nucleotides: TGCGCCAGCAGCTTGGATCTAGCGTACAATGAGCAGTTCTTC. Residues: CASSLDLAYNEQFF.

CDR3: CASSLAPRQAGYTF. In DNA, the CDR3 is TGTGCCAGCAGTTTAGCCCCCCGACAGGCTGGCTACACCTTC. The chain links TRBV12-3 or TRBV12-4 to TRBJ1-2; TRBD1 is a possible D gene (6 bases). This CDR3 region has 14 residues. V was pared by 0 bases and J by 7 bases, with 12 bases between.

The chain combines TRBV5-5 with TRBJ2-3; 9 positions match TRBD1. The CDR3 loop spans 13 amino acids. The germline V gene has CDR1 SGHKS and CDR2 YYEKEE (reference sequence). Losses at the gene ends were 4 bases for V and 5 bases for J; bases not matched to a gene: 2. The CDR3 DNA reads TGTGCCAGCAGCACAGGGGGCGTAGATACGCAGTATTTT. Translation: CASSTGGVDTQYF.

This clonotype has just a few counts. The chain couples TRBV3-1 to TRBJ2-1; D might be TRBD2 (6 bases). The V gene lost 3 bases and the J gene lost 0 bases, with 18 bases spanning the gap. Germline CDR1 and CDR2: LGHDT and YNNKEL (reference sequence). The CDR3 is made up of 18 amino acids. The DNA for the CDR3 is TGTGCCAGCAGCCAGCTACCGGGACTCCGAAGCTCCTACAATGAGCAGTTCTTC. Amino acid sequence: CASSQLPGLRSSYNEQFF.

This CDR3 is CASSELQGATSGRRETQYF. The CDR3 region has the DNA TGCGCCAGCAGTGAGCTCCAGGGGGCGACTAGCGGGAGGCGGGAGACCCAGTACTTC. This chain joins TRBV10-2 and TRBJ2-5; 13 bases align to TRBD2. V was clipped by 2 bases and J by 5 bases; unmatched bases: 14. The CDR3 is 19 amino acids. CDR1 and CDR2 (germline): WSHSY, SAAADI.

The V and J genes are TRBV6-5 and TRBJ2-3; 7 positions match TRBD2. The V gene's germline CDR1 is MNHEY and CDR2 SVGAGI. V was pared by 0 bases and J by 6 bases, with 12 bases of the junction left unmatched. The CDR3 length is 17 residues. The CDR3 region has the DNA TGTGCCAGCAGTTACTCGTTCGGCGGGAGCGTTTTCGATACGCAGTATTTT. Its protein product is CASSYSFGGSVFDTQYF.

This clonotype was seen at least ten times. CDR3 in amino acids: CSAEGLHNEQFF. As DNA, the CDR3 is TGCAGTGCTGAGGGACTTCACAATGAGCAGTTCTTC. V gene TRBV20-1 combines with J gene TRBJ2-1, with D tentatively TRBD2 (6 bases). The CDR3 consists of 12 residues. CDR1 is DFQATT and CDR2 is SNEGSKA in the germline V gene (reference sequence). Trimming left V 5 bases short and J 5 bases short, with 10 bases between.

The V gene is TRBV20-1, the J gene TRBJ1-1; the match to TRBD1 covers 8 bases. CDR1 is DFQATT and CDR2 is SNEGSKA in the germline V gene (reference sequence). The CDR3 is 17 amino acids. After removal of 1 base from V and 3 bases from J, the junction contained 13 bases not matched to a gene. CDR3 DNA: TGCAGTGCTAGAGTCCAGGACAGGGTAAATCCGCACACTGAAGCTTTCTTT. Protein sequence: CSARVQDRVNPHTEAFF.

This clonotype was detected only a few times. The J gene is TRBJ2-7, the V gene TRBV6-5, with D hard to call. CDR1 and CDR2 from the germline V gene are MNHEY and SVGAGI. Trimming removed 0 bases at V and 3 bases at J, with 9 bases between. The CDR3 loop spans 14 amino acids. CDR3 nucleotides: TGTGCCAGCAGTTACTCGGTGACAAACTACGAGCAGTACTTC. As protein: CASSYSVTNYEQYF.

Written as DNA, the CDR3 is TGTGCCAGCAGGGAAACAGGGATCGCCGGGGAGCTGTTTTTT. Amino acid sequence: CASRETGIAGELFF. The chain carries TRBV6-2 or TRBV6-3 and TRBJ2-2; D may be TRBD1 (6 bases). The CDR3 totals 14 residues. V was trimmed by 6 bases and J by 6 bases, leaving 14 bases between them. Germline V gene lookup returns CDR1 MNHEY and CDR2 SVGEGT.

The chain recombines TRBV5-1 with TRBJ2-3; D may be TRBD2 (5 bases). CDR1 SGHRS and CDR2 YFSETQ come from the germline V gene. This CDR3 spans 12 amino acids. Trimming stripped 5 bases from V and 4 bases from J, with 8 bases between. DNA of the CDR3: TGCGCCAGCAGAGAGGGTTCAGATACGCAGTATTTT. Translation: CASREGSDTQYF. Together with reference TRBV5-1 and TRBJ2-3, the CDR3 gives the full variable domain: KAGVTQTPRYLIKTRGQQVTLSCSPISGHRSVSWYQQTPGQGLQFLFEYFSETQRNKGNFPGRFSGRQFSNSRSEMNVSTLELGDSALYLCASREGSDTQYFGPGTRLTVL.

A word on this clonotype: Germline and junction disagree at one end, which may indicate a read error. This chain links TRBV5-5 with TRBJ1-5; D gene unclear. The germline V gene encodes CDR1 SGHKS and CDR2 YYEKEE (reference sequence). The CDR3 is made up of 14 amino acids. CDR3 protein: CASSLVGSKQPQHF. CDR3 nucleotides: TGTGCCAGCAGCTTGGTCGGGAGCAAACAGCCCCAGCATTTT.

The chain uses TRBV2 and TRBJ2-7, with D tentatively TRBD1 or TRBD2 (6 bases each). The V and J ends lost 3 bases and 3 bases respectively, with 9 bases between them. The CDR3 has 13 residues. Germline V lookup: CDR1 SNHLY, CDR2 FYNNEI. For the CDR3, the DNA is TGTGCCAGCAGTGATGGGGGGCTCTACGAGCAGTACTTC. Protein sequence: CASSDGGLYEQYF. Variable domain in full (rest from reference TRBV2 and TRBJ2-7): EPEVTQTPSHQVTQMGQEVILRCVPISNHLYFYWYRQILGQKVEFLVSFYNNEISEKSEIFDDQFSVERPDGSNFTLKIRSTKLEDSAMYFCASSDGGLYEQYFGPGTRLTVT.

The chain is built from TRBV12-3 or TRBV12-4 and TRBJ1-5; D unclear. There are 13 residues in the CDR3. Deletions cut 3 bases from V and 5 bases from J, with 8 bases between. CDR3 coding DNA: TGTGCCAGCAGTTTTCGTCATGATCAGCCCCAGCATTTT. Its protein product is CASSFRHDQPQHF.

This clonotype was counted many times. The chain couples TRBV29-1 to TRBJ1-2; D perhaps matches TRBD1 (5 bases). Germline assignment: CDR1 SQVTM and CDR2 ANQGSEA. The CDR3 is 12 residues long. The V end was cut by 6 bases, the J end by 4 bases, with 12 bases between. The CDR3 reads CSVQGISYGYTF. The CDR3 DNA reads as TGCAGCGTGCAGGGTATTAGCTATGGCTACACCTTC.

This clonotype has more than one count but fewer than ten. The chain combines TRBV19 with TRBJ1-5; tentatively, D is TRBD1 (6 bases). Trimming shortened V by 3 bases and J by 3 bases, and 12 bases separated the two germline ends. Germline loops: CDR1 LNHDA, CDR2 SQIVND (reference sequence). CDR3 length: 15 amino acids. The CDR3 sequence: CASSIGGTNNQPQHF. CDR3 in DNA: TGTGCCAGTAGTATTGGAGGGACAAACAATCAGCCCCAGCATTTT. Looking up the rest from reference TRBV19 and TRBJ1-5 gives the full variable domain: DGGITQSPKYLFRKEGQNVTLSCEQNLNHDAMYWYRQDPGQGLRLIYYSQIVNDFQKGDIAEGYSVSREKKESFPLTVTSAQKNPTAFYLCASSIGGTNNQPQHFGDGTRLSIL.

CDR3 amino acids: CASSSRLASEQFF. CDR3 nucleotides: TGTGCCAGCAGTTCTAGACTAGCGAGTGAGCAGTTCTTC. The chain has TRBV28 and TRBJ2-1, with 8 bases aligning to TRBD2. J was trimmed by 9 bases and V by 4 bases; bases with no gene match: 5. From germline, CDR1 is MDHEN and CDR2 SYDVKM. The CDR3 is 13 residues long.

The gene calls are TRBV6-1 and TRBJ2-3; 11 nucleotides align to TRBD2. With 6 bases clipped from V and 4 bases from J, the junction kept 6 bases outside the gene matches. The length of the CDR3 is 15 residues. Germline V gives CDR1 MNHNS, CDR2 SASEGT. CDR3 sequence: CASRNLAGGADTQYF. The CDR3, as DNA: TGTGCCAGCAGGAATCTAGCGGGAGGAGCAGATACGCAGTATTTT.

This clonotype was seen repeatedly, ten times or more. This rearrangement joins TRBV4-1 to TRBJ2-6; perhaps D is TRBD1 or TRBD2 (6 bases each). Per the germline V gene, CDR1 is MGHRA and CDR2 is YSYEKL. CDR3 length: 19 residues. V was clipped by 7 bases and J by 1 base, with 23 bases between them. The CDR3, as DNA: TGCGCCAGCAACTCGGACAAGACAGGACTATTTTCTGGGGCCAACGTCCTGACTTTC. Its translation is CASNSDKTGLFSGANVLTF.